The 20 T cell receptor beta chains in this list originate from one sample, sequenced in a study of cytomegalovirus exposure and HLA in healthy donors. PCR was performed using 60 Vbeta and 13 Jbeta primers. Profiling relied on immunoSEQ multiplex PCR, and the TCRdb table lists in-frame clones only, not all of them. The profile covers roughly 110,000 clones, with about 75% appearing a single time and more than 2% taken by the ten largest. The sample consisted of PBMCs. Every receptor here comes from a man aged 40-55 years in good health and CMV-seronegative.

This clone came up a few times. V is TRBV7-3 and J is TRBJ2-2, with D possibly matching TRBD1 (5 bases). The V gene's germline CDR1 is SGHTA and CDR2 FQGTGA. Trimming left V 5 bases short and J 5 bases short, with 15 bases between. The CDR3 totals 15 residues. This CDR3 is CASSPQGIGTGELFF. The CDR3 DNA follows: TGTGCCAGCAGCCCCCAGGGTATTGGGACCGGGGAGCTGTTTTTT.

This chain connects TRBV11-1 to TRBJ1-1; no definite D call. This CDR3 comprises 15 residues. Germline loops: CDR1 SGHAT, CDR2 FQDESV (reference sequence). V was clipped by 0 bases and J by 1 base, with 9 bases between them. This CDR3 reads CASSLALSRNTEAFF. CDR3 nucleotides: TGTGCCAGCAGCTTAGCGCTCTCTAGGAACACTGAAGCTTTCTTT.

This clone was seen a handful of times. The chain recombines TRBV7-7 with TRBJ2-2, with a tentative D call TRBD1 (7 bases). The CDR3 is 15 residues long. Trimming removed 5 bases from V and 1 base from J, with 11 bases in between. Looked up from germline, CDR1 is SSHAT and CDR2 is FNYEAQ (reference sequence). CDR3 sequence: CASSGGTVNTGELFF. DNA of the CDR3: TGTGCCAGCAGCGGAGGGACAGTGAACACCGGGGAGCTGTTTTTT.

J is TRBJ2-7 and V is TRBV28; 9 nucleotides line up with TRBD1. CDR3 length: 15 residues. V lost 2 bases, J lost 4 bases, and 6 bases stayed unmatched. Germline CDR1 MDHEN, CDR2 SYDVKM. CDR3 nucleotides: TGTGCCAGCAGTTTAACGGGACAGGGATCTTACGAGCAGTACTTC. Translating it yields CASSLTGQGSYEQYF.

V and J are TRBV15 and TRBJ1-2; 9 nucleotides line up with TRBD1. The germline CDR1 and CDR2 sequences are LNHNV and YYDKDF (reference sequence). V shed 5 bases, J shed 8 bases, and the junction held 21 bases outside the gene matches. The CDR3 spans 18 residues. The CDR3 bases are TGTGCCACCAGCTTCGGAAGATTAACCGGGACAGGGCTACGAGGCTACACCTTC. Protein: CATSFGRLTGTGLRGYTF.

The chain uses TRBV9 and TRBJ2-1; TRBD1 matches 7 bases. The CDR3 runs 13 residues. Per germline, CDR1 SGDLS and CDR2 YYNGEE. V shed 3 bases and J 5 bases; nucleotides not matched to a gene: 2. The CDR3 DNA follows: TGTGCCAGCAGCGGGGGACAGCACAATGAGCAGTTCTTC. Translated, it gives CASSGGQHNEQFF.

This clone was detected a few times. The rearrangement links TRBV2 to TRBJ1-5; no clear D. The CDR3 sequence is 14 residues long. Trimming cost V 3 bases and J 7 bases, with 13 bases left between them. Germline-derived CDR1 and CDR2 are SNHLY and FYNNEI. In nucleotides, the CDR3 is TGTGCCAGCAGTGAGATCGGAGGGCCACAGCCCCAGCATTTT. Encoded protein: CASSEIGGPQPQHF.

The CDR3 DNA sequence: TGTGCCAGCAGTGTTAAGCGGGGGCTTACCAAAAACATTCAGTACTTC. Translated, it gives CASSVKRGLTKNIQYF. The chain links TRBV21-1 to TRBJ2-4; the table names TRBD2, a call not compared with the DNA. TRBV21-1 is a recognized pseudogene. The CDR3 consists of 16 residues.

This sequence joins TRBV7-9 and TRBJ2-7; 10 bases are shared with TRBD2. The CDR3 contains 15 residues. From germline, CDR1 is SEHNR and CDR2 FQNEAQ (reference sequence). Trimming cost V 2 bases and J 2 bases; bases outside gene matches: 3. CDR3 in DNA: TGTGCCAGCAGCTTATGGAGCGGGGGGGCCTACGAGCAGTACTTC. This translates into CASSLWSGGAYEQYF.

The V and J genes are TRBV5-4 and TRBJ2-2, with TRBD1 identical over 7 bases. V lost 6 bases to trimming and J lost 5 bases; unmatched junction nucleotides: 13. The CDR3 consists of 16 residues. The germline V gene has CDR1 SGHNT and CDR2 YYREEE (reference sequence). The CDR3 nucleotides are TGTGCCAGCACCCCGGGACAGACCCCGGATACCGGGGAGCTGTTTTTT. Translation gives CASTPGQTPDTGELFF.

This rearrangement joins TRBV5-4 to TRBJ1-1; the match to TRBD1 covers 7 bases. Germline V gives CDR1 SGHNT, CDR2 YYREEE (reference sequence). V was clipped by 4 bases and J by 3 bases; unmatched bases: 9. The CDR3 loop spans 15 amino acids. CDR3 region: CASSPGEGAYTEAFF. The CDR3 coding sequence is TGTGCCAGCAGCCCCGGAGAGGGGGCGTACACTGAAGCTTTCTTT.

The rearrangement uses TRBV6-6 and TRBJ1-2, with a tentative D call TRBD1 (6 bases). With 5 bases removed from V and 8 bases from J, the gap between germline ends came to 9 bases. The CDR3 runs to 11 residues. From germline, CDR1 is MNHNY and CDR2 SVGAGI (reference sequence). The CDR3 loop is CASSTTGGYTF. CDR3 in DNA: TGTGCCAGCAGTACTACAGGGGGCTACACCTTC.

The CDR3 bases are TGTGCCAGCAGTTACAATCGACAGGGATATCAGCCCCAGCATTTT. Translated: CASSYNRQGYQPQHF. The chain combines TRBV6-5 with TRBJ1-5, with TRBD1 identical over 7 bases. The germline V gene has CDR1 MNHEY and CDR2 SVGAGI. CDR3 size: 15 residues. V lost 2 bases to trimming and J lost 5 bases; unmatched junction nucleotides: 6.

The V gene is TRBV5-4, the J gene TRBJ2-3; D possibly corresponds to TRBD2 (5 bases). Germline CDR1 and CDR2: SGHNT and YYREEE (reference sequence). CDR3 length equals 12 residues. The V end lost 4 bases, the J end lost 3 bases, and 6 bases lay between the germline ends. CDR3 DNA sequence: TGTGCCAGCAGCCGGGGAACAGATACGCAGTATTTT. Its translation: CASSRGTDTQYF.

This clone has just a few counts. This chain links TRBV6-1 with TRBJ1-2; 8 bases match TRBD1. The CDR3 spans 15 residues. After removal of 3 bases from V and 3 bases from J, the junction contained 6 bases not matched to a gene. Germline lookup yields CDR1 MNHNS and CDR2 SASEGT. The CDR3 bases are TGTGCCAGCAGTGACCGGACAGGGTGGTACTATGGCTACACCTTC. Protein product: CASSDRTGWYYGYTF.

The V gene is TRBV19, the J gene TRBJ2-5, with TRBD1 identical over 10 bases. Germline V gives CDR1 LNHDA, CDR2 SQIVND (reference sequence). The CDR3 totals 16 residues. The V gene end was trimmed by 4 bases and the J gene end by 9 bases; junction bases not matched to a gene: 14. CDR3 residues: CASSRAGTGAARAQYF. DNA of the CDR3: TGTGCCAGTAGTAGAGCCGGGACAGGGGCTGCTCGGGCCCAGTACTTC.

In nucleotides, the CDR3 is TGTGCCAGCTCGCTTACAGGGGACTACGAGCAGTACTTC. This translates into CASSLTGDYEQYF. The V gene is TRBV18, the J gene TRBJ2-7; 7 positions agree with TRBD1. Trimming took 6 bases from V and 3 from J; bases not matched to a gene: 5. CDR1 is KGHSH, CDR2 LQKENI, per germline. The CDR3 spans 13 residues.

In its sample, this clone was seen a few times. CDR3 sequence (DNA): TGCGCCAGCAGCCTTAGACAGGGGGGGAACACTGAAGCTTTCTTT. Translating it yields CASSLRQGGNTEAFF. This sequence joins TRBV5-1 and TRBJ1-1, with 9 bases lining up with TRBD1. The CDR3 sequence is 15 residues long. Germline V gene data show CDR1 as SGHRS and CDR2 as YFSETQ. With V trimmed by 4 bases and J by 1 base, 5 bases remained unmatched.

The chain combines TRBV18 with TRBJ1-6, with D possibly matching TRBD1 (5 bases). Germline lookup yields CDR1 KGHSH and CDR2 LQKENI. V lost 3 bases and J lost 9, with 18 bases in between. This CDR3 comprises 16 residues. CDR3 coding DNA: TGTGCCAGCTCACCTCCCGAGGCAGGGTCGGGTTCACCCCTCCACTTT. Translating gives CASSPPEAGSGSPLHF.

The chain couples TRBV27 to TRBJ2-2, with TRBD1 matching 10 bases. There are 15 residues in the CDR3. The V segment lost 5 bases and the J segment 4 bases; nucleotides outside the gene matches: 4. Germline V gene data show CDR1 as MNHEY and CDR2 as SMNVEV (reference sequence). The DNA for the CDR3 is TGTGCCAGCAGTAGACGGACAGGGGGCACCGGGGAGCTGTTTTTT. Protein sequence: CASSRRTGGTGELFF.